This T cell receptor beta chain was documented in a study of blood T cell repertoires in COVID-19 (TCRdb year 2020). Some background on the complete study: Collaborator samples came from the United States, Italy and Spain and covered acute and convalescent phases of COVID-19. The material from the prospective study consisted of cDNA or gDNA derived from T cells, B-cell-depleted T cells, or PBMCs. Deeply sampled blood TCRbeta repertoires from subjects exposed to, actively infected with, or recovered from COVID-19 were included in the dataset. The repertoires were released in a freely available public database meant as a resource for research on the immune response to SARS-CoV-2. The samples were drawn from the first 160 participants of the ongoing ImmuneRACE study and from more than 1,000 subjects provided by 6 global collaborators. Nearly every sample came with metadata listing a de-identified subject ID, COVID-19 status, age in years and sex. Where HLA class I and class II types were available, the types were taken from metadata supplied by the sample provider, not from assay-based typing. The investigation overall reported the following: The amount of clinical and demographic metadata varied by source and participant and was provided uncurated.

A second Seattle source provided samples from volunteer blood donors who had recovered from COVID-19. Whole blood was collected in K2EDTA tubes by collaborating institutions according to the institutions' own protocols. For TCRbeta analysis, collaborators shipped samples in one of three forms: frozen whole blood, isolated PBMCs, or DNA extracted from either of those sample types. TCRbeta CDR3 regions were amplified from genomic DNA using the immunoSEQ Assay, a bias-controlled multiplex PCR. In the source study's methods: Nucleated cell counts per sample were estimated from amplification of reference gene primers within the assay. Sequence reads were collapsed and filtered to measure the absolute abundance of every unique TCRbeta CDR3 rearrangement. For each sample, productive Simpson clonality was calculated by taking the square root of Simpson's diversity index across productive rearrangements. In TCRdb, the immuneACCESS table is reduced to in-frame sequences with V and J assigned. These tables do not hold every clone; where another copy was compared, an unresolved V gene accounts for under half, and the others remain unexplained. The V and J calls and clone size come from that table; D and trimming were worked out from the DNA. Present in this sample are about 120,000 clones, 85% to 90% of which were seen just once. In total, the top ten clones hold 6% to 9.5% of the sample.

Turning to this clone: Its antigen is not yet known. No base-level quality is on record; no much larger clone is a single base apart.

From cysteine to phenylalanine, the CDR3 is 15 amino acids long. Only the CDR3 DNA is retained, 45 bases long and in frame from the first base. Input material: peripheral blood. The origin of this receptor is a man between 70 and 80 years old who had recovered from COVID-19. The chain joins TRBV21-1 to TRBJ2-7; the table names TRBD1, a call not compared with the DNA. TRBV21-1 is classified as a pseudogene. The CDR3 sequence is CASSPNTGETYEQYF. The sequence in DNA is TGTGCCAGCAGCCCAAACACAGGGGAAACCTACGAGCAGTACTTC.